This entry lists 30 T cell receptor beta chains sequenced from one sample in a study of a mutant IDH1 vaccine in newly diagnosed glioma. Noted time point: week 35, safety follow-up. In the vaccine, a single dose held 300 ug of the mutant IDH1 20-mer peptide, along with topical imiquimod. For these receptors, no antigen is known. Assay used: immunoSEQ multiplex PCR; TCRdb lists only in-frame clones, some missing. The sample includes 50,000 to 75,000 clones, around 74% of them seen just once. The sample here was PBMCs, taken from a glioma patient whose treatment included an IDH1 peptide vaccine. The source is a man aged 45-60 years with glioma.

The table lists this clone with a few counts. The genes are TRBV6-5 and TRBJ1-6, with 8 bases that match TRBD1. The V gene end was trimmed by 8 bases and the J gene end by 7 bases; junction bases not matched to a gene: 4. The CDR3 is made up of 13 amino acids. Germline V gene lookup returns CDR1 MNHEY and CDR2 SVGAGI. This CDR3 reads CASWDRLNSPLHF. The CDR3 region has the DNA TGTGCCAGCTGGGACAGGCTAAATTCACCCCTCCACTTT.

This sequence joins TRBV5-6 and TRBJ1-2; D uncertain. Trimming pared 4 bases from V and 3 bases from J, leaving 7 bases between. The germline V gene has CDR1 SGHDT and CDR2 YYEEEE. The length of the CDR3 is 12 residues. This CDR3 reads CASSVRDYGYTF. The DNA of the CDR3 is TGTGCCAGCAGCGTCCGGGACTATGGCTACACCTTC.

The V call is TRBV6-1, the J call TRBJ1-2, with a weak D call TRBD1 (6 bases). The CDR3 has 14 residues. V was shortened by 7 bases and J by 5 bases, with 17 bases between the two germline ends. CDR1 and CDR2 from the germline V gene are MNHNS and SASEGT. The DNA for the CDR3 is TGTGCCAGCACCATACAGGGCAGGAGTTATGGCTACACCTTC. The encoded protein is CASTIQGRSYGYTF.

The chain recombines TRBV6-1 with TRBJ2-7; 8 nucleotides match TRBD2. The CDR3 has 14 residues. Germline values: CDR1 MNHNS, CDR2 SASEGT. Trimming cost V 6 bases and J 5 bases; bases outside gene matches: 9. In DNA form, the CDR3 reads TGTGCCAGCAGCGGGGGGGAGACGGTCCACGAGCAGTACTTC. The encoded protein is CASSGGETVHEQYF.

V gene TRBV7-8 combines with J gene TRBJ1-5, with no clear D. The germline V gene encodes CDR1 SGHVS and CDR2 FQNEAQ. The length of the CDR3 is 15 residues. Trimming stripped 5 bases from V and 6 bases from J, with 17 bases between. CDR3 loop: CASSTIPTLSQPQHF. The CDR3 bases are TGTGCCAGCAGCACTATACCCACCTTAAGTCAGCCCCAGCATTTT.

The chain has TRBV6-5 and TRBJ1-4; D unresolved. V lost 6 bases and J 4 bases, leaving 15 bases between the germline ends. CDR3 length: 15 residues. CDR1 is MNHEY and CDR2 is SVGAGI in the germline V gene. DNA for the CDR3: TGTGCCAGCAGGGTTCGGAACGGTGTTAATGAAAAACTGTTTTTT. Encoded protein: CASRVRNGVNEKLFF.

The J gene is TRBJ2-7, the V gene TRBV6-5; the match to TRBD2 covers 7 bases. CDR3 length: 14 amino acids. J lost 3 bases, V lost 6 bases, and 8 bases had no gene match. Germline lookup yields CDR1 MNHEY and CDR2 SVGAGI. Written as DNA, the CDR3 is TGTGCCAGCAGGGGGCTAGCGGACTTCTACGAGCAGTACTTC. This codes for CASRGLADFYEQYF.

The J gene is TRBJ1-1, the V gene TRBV25-1, with D perhaps TRBD1 (5 bases). Germline-derived CDR1 and CDR2 are MGHDK and SYGVNS. Trimming pared 1 base from V and 5 bases from J, leaving 11 bases between. This CDR3 comprises 14 residues. For the CDR3, the DNA is TGTGCCAGCAGTGAATTTCGGGGCAGGACTGAAGCTTTCTTT. Translation gives CASSEFRGRTEAFF.

The genes are TRBV19 and TRBJ2-3; the D gene could be TRBD1 or TRBD2 (5 bases each). Per germline, CDR1 LNHDA and CDR2 SQIVND (reference sequence). The length of the CDR3 is 12 residues. Deletions cut 5 bases from V and 8 bases from J, with 11 bases between. CDR3 nucleotide sequence: TGTGCCAGTAGTGCCCGGGACGCTACGCAGTATTTT. Translating gives CASSARDATQYF.

V is TRBV23-1 and J is TRBJ1-1; maybe TRBD1 (6 bases). TRBV23-1 is designated an ORF whose function remains uncertain. The V end was cut by 3 bases, the J end by 1 base, with 9 bases between. The CDR3 is 14 residues long. The CDR3 DNA sequence: TGCGCCAGCAGTCACCCGACAGGGAACACTGAAGCTTTCTTT. It is translated as CASSHPTGNTEAFF.

The chain has TRBV7-9 and TRBJ2-7, with a weak D call TRBD2 (5 bases). V was pared by 1 base and J by 0 bases, with 19 bases between. CDR1 is SEHNR, CDR2 FQNEAQ, per germline (reference sequence). This CDR3 region has 18 residues. The CDR3: CASSLVSYKGEGSYEQYF. CDR3 DNA sequence: TGTGCCAGCAGCTTAGTATCCTACAAGGGAGAGGGCTCCTACGAGCAGTACTTC.

The chain recombines TRBV27 with TRBJ2-7; D is ambiguous. The V end was cut by 0 bases, the J end by 1 base, with 7 bases between. CDR1 MNHEY and CDR2 SMNVEV come from the germline V gene (reference sequence). CDR3 length: 14 residues. This chain's CDR3 is CASSLSAGSYEQYF. The CDR3 DNA follows: TGTGCCAGCAGTTTATCGGCCGGGTCCTACGAGCAGTACTTC.

This chain uses TRBV27 with TRBJ1-1; a possible D gene is TRBD1 (5 bases). Germline CDR1 is MNHEY and CDR2 is SMNVEV (reference sequence). The CDR3 runs 12 residues. Trimming stripped 5 bases from V and 10 bases from J, with 14 bases between. CDR3 amino acids: CASSTGLLGAFF. CDR3 nucleotide sequence: TGTGCCAGCAGTACGGGACTTTTAGGAGCTTTCTTT.

J is TRBJ1-1 and V is TRBV19; no definite D call. Germline values: CDR1 LNHDA, CDR2 SQIVND (reference sequence). This CDR3 region has 14 residues. V lost 3 bases to trimming and J lost 2 bases, with 10 bases between them. CDR3 sequence reads: CASSMRSLNTEAFF. The CDR3 bases are TGTGCCAGTAGTATGCGGTCACTTAACACTGAAGCTTTCTTT.

The chain links TRBV25-1 to TRBJ1-1, with D uncertain. Trimming removed 2 bases from V and 3 bases from J, with 16 bases in between. Germline V lookup: CDR1 MGHDK, CDR2 SYGVNS. The CDR3 loop spans 16 amino acids. CDR3 nucleotides: TGTGCCAGCAGTGAAGCAAGGTTAGGTGGGGACACTGAAGCTTTCTTT. This translates into CASSEARLGGDTEAFF.

In its sample, this clone ranks as medium-sized. The chain carries TRBV4-3 and TRBJ1-6; the D is unclear. V was trimmed by 0 bases and J by 7 bases, leaving 7 bases between them. Germline CDR1 is LGHNA and CDR2 is YSLEER. The CDR3 consists of 14 residues. The DNA for the CDR3 is TGCGCCAGCAGCCAAGATATAGAGAATTCACCCCTCCACTTT. This translates into CASSQDIENSPLHF.

This clone came up a few times. Other DNA sequences from this sample encode an identical CDR3 as well. The chain has TRBV6-5 and TRBJ1-1; no firm D call. The CDR3 runs 11 residues. Germline CDR1 and CDR2: MNHEY and SVGAGI. V gave up 0 bases and J gave up 7 bases, with 3 bases separating them. The CDR3 bases are TGTGCCAGCAGTTACTCGAGTGAAGCTTTCTTT. This encodes CASSYSSEAFF.

This clone occurred once. The chain recombines TRBV7-2 with TRBJ2-7, with D possibly TRBD2 on 7 matching bases. Trimming took off 2 bases at V and 5 bases at J, with 16 bases between the two ends. The germline CDR1 and CDR2 sequences are SGHTA and FQGNSA. This CDR3 has 15 residues. The CDR3 here is CASSLLGGGSHEQYF. CDR3 sequence (DNA): TGTGCCAGCAGCTTATTAGGGGGGGGCTCTCACGAGCAGTACTTC.

The chain links TRBV6-4 to TRBJ1-2; the match to TRBD1 covers 8 bases. CDR1 is MRHNA, CDR2 SNTAGT, per germline. The CDR3 extends over 12 amino acids. The V and J ends lost 11 bases and 7 bases, in that order; junction bases with no gene match: 9. The DNA for the CDR3 is TGTGCCTCCAACCGTACAGGGGGTGGCTACACCTTC. Translating gives CASNRTGGGYTF.

A single count supports this clone. V is TRBV5-1 and J is TRBJ2-1; TRBD1 matches 8 bases. In germline, CDR1 is SGHRS, CDR2 YFSETQ. With 2 bases clipped from V and 6 bases from J, the junction kept 4 bases outside the gene matches. The CDR3 totals 14 residues. The chain's CDR3 is CASSFGTGVNEQFF. CDR3 sequence (DNA): TGCGCCAGCAGCTTCGGGACAGGCGTCAATGAGCAGTTCTTC.

The CDR3 DNA follows: TGCGCCAGCAGCCAAGATGGTGGGCGTGATACTGAAGCTTTCTTT. Translating it yields CASSQDGGRDTEAFF. The chain joins TRBV4-3 to TRBJ1-1; no definite D call. Germline loops: CDR1 LGHNA, CDR2 YSLEER. V was shortened by 0 bases and J by 5 bases, with 13 bases between the two germline ends. This CDR3 is built from 15 residues.

The chain joins TRBV5-6 to TRBJ1-2, with D tentatively TRBD1 (5 bases). Germline-derived CDR1 and CDR2 are SGHDT and YYEEEE. The V and J ends lost 2 bases and 4 bases respectively, with 12 bases between them. The CDR3 contains 14 residues. CDR3 residues: CASSFLGQVYGYTF. The CDR3 bases are TGTGCCAGCAGCTTTCTGGGGCAAGTCTATGGCTACACCTTC.

The CDR3 sequence: CASSQEGTGVREKLFF. DNA for the CDR3: TGCGCCAGCAGCCAAGAAGGGACAGGGGTTAGGGAAAAACTGTTTTTT. The rearrangement uses TRBV4-3 and TRBJ1-4; TRBD1 matches 10 bases. Unmatched junction bases numbered 6, after V lost 0 bases and J lost 8 bases. The CDR3 length is 16 residues. Germline V gene data show CDR1 as LGHNA and CDR2 as YSLEER.

This chain links TRBV6-5 with TRBJ2-2; D is possibly TRBD2 (7 bases). Germline assignment: CDR1 MNHEY and CDR2 SVGAGI. V was shortened by 0 bases and J by 2 bases, with 10 bases between the two germline ends. The CDR3 consists of 16 residues. The CDR3: CASSYSWGGNTGELFF. CDR3 in DNA: TGTGCCAGCAGTTACTCGTGGGGGGGCAACACCGGGGAGCTGTTTTTT.

CDR3 residues: CASSQGGYRGYEQYF. The CDR3 coding sequence is TGCGCCAGCAGCCAAGGGGGCTACCGGGGCTACGAGCAGTACTTC. The genes are TRBV4-3 and TRBJ2-7, with D possibly being TRBD1 or TRBD2 (5 bases each). The CDR3 has 15 residues. Germline assignment: CDR1 LGHNA and CDR2 YSLEER. The V end lost 1 base, the J end lost 3 bases, and 13 bases lay between the germline ends.

The chain carries TRBV6-4 and TRBJ2-3; no clear D. The CDR3 length is 13 residues. Trimming shortened V by 3 bases and J by 2 bases, and 6 bases separated the two germline ends. Germline lookup yields CDR1 MRHNA and CDR2 SNTAGT. DNA of the CDR3: TGTGCCAGCAGTGAGGCCTACACAGATACGCAGTATTTT. It translates to CASSEAYTDTQYF.

The chain uses TRBV7-9 and TRBJ2-3; 9 bases align to TRBD2. V lost 1 base and J lost 3; bases outside the gene matches: 2. CDR1 and CDR2 (germline): SEHNR, FQNEAQ (reference sequence). This CDR3 has 15 amino acids. CDR3 DNA: TGTGCCAGCAGCTTAGTCAGCGGGGGGACAGATACGCAGTATTTT. This codes for CASSLVSGGTDTQYF.

The chain uses TRBV10-2 and TRBJ2-3; D call uncertain. CDR1 and CDR2 (germline): WSHSY, SAAADI. The CDR3 length is 10 residues. Trimming took 6 bases from V and 7 from J, leaving 5 bases between them. In DNA, the CDR3 is TGCGCCAGCAGAGGCAATACGCAGTATTTT. Protein product: CASRGNTQYF.

The chain links TRBV7-2 to TRBJ2-5, with 7 bases identical to TRBD1. This CDR3 has 15 amino acids. V shed 1 base and J 4 bases; nucleotides not matched to a gene: 6. Germline V gives CDR1 SGHTA, CDR2 FQGNSA. CDR3 amino acids: CASSLVGQDGETQYF. CDR3 coding DNA: TGTGCCAGCAGCTTAGTAGGACAGGATGGAGAGACCCAGTACTTC.

The V call is TRBV9, the J call TRBJ2-7; 9 nucleotides align to TRBD1. This CDR3 region has 15 residues. Germline CDR1 reads SGDLS; CDR2 reads YYNGEE. V dropped 3 bases and J dropped 2; count of bases not matched to a gene: 6. The CDR3 DNA is TGTGCCAGCAGCGCGGGACAGGGTACCCCCTACGAGCAGTACTTC. The encoded protein is CASSAGQGTPYEQYF.